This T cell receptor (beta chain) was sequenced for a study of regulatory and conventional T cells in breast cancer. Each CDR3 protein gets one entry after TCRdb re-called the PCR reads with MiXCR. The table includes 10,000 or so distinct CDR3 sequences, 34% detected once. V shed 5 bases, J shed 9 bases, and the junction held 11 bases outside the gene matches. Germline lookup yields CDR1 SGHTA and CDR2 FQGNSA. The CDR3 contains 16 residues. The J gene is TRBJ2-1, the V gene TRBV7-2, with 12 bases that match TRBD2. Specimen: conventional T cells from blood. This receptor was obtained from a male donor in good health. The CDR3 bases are TGTGCCAGCAGCCCACTAGCGGGGGGAGGGGCCATTGAGCAGTTCTTC. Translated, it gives CASSPLAGGGAIEQFF.